These T cell receptor beta chains were read from a single sample in a study of cytomegalovirus exposure and HLA in healthy donors. Assay: immunoSEQ multiplex PCR; the TCRdb copy retains only in-frame clones and omits some. The table shows about 120,000 clones, with less than 80% occurring only once. The material sequenced was PBMCs. The receptors were gathered from a woman aged 50 to 65 in good health and CMV-seropositive. Both conserved end residues are part of each CDR3. Each record gives: CDR3 protein, V gene, J gene.

CASSATGGRRNTEAFF	TRBV19	TRBJ1-1
CASSERLGQGAFF	TRBV18	TRBJ1-1
CASSSRDRGYEQYF	TRBV7-6	TRBJ2-7
CASSARLNEQYF	TRBV27	TRBJ2-7
CASSPTAQGFDGYTF	TRBV18	TRBJ1-2
CASSSGATGELFF	TRBV18	TRBJ2-2
CASSEDRVRDEQYF	TRBV6-1	TRBJ2-7
CASSYGRQGAGNEQFF	TRBV6-5	TRBJ2-1
CASSQTTTGLTYEQYF	TRBV4-1	TRBJ2-7
CASSAQVADTQYF	TRBV2	TRBJ2-3
CASGRQEGDGYTF	TRBV18	TRBJ1-2
CASGGRVQAGELFF	TRBV2	TRBJ2-2
CASSPETSGSTHEQYF	TRBV4-2	TRBJ2-7
CASSPNGGEKLFF	TRBV18	TRBJ1-4
CASSSTSGGFYEQYF	TRBV5-1	TRBJ2-7
CASSHSTSGSPDTQYF	TRBV11-3	TRBJ2-3
CASSLGQGPILTF	TRBV7-2	TRBJ1-2
CASSFLGTSAEKLFF	TRBV28	TRBJ1-4
CASSPYTDTQYF	TRBV7-2	TRBJ2-3
CASSTRQGAHYEQYF	TRBV7-2	TRBJ2-7
CASSSREGVTETQYF	TRBV7-9	TRBJ2-5
CAWRGQGWDEQYF	TRBV30	TRBJ2-7
CASSLVQGANQPQHF	TRBV7-2	TRBJ1-5
CASSLGGLNEQFF	TRBV5-4	TRBJ2-1
CASSPPLGQIYGYTF	TRBV18	TRBJ1-2
CASSSGTGGVYGYTF	TRBV5-4	TRBJ1-2
CASSEAQTGFYGYTF	TRBV5-1	TRBJ1-2
CASSMTENTEAFF	TRBV27	TRBJ1-1
CASSEAVFQETQYF	TRBV19	TRBJ2-5
CASSSTYEQYF	TRBV19	TRBJ2-7
CASSPRSNEKLFF	TRBV18	TRBJ1-4
CASMVTGSGNTIYF	TRBV7-9	TRBJ1-3
CASSFNGGVGGYTF	TRBV28	TRBJ1-2
CASTSTWGTGRSLGTEAFF	TRBV19	TRBJ1-1
CASSLRGDSSYEQYF	TRBV18	TRBJ2-7
CASSLGVRGYTF	TRBV28	TRBJ1-2
CASSQLANPGGHGYTF	TRBV7-2	TRBJ1-2
CASSALNQGANEKLFF	TRBV9	TRBJ1-4
CAGGEGFSYGYTF	TRBV2	TRBJ1-2
CASSPGQNYGYTF	TRBV7-2	TRBJ1-2
CASSQGGQGYYGYTF	TRBV14	TRBJ1-2
CASSQGGRDEKLFF	TRBV4-3	TRBJ1-4
CASSATGGRETQYF	TRBV9	TRBJ2-5
CASSLDLAGGLDEQFF	TRBV7-2	TRBJ2-1
CASSPPRIGGDEKLFF	TRBV18	TRBJ1-4
CASSLDRGEGNEQFF	TRBV5-8	TRBJ2-1
CASSRSSGSYNEQFF	TRBV6-6	TRBJ2-1
CASSLMASGGYEQYF	TRBV7-2	TRBJ2-7
CASSPGQNYGYTF	TRBV19	TRBJ1-2
CASSREPSGGNTGELFF	TRBV4-3	TRBJ2-2
CASSLRGSNQPQHF	TRBV13	TRBJ1-5
CASLPGQNSPLHF	TRBV28	TRBJ1-6
CASSLVPGGPEETQYF	TRBV5-1	TRBJ2-5
CASSPDRGLANEKLFF	TRBV4-3	TRBJ1-4
CASSAETGGNTGELFF	TRBV4-3	TRBJ2-2
CASSDSNGYGYTF	TRBV6-4	TRBJ1-2
CASSQDMAGLYGYTF	TRBV4-2	TRBJ1-2